There are a few counts of the clone carrying this T cell receptor (beta chain). Its antigen is undetermined. These data originate in a study of spatial heterogeneity in lung cancer. Study-wide background: The study consistently detected more beta-chain than alpha-chain sequences.

Specified time point: sample taken at primary tumor resection. From tumor, nontumor lung or frozen PBMC, whole RNA was taken unsorted for sequencing. Donation came from 70 or so patients with untreated early-stage non-small cell lung cancer. Single TCR cDNA molecules each had their own unique molecular identifier. TCRdb reprocessed the 5' RACE reads via MiXCR and lists one record per CDR3 protein. The table lists approximately 81,000 distinct CDR3 sequences, roughly an eighth of them singletons. From germline, CDR1 is LNHDA and CDR2 SQIVND (reference sequence). This CDR3 contains 15 residues. Trimming took 3 bases from V and 2 from J, leaving 11 bases between them. Study findings and constraints: Ubiquitous expanded tumor TCRs surfaced in blood more at resection than they did at follow-up.

V is TRBV19 and J is TRBJ2-1, with D tentatively TRBD2 (6 bases). The sequencing used PBMCs, collected at surgery. The sequence was obtained from a male donor with early-stage non-small cell lung cancer. The CDR3 DNA reads as TGTGCCAGTAGTATCCCTAGCGAAGCCTACAATGAGCAGTTCTTC. It encodes CASSIPSEAYNEQFF.